The source of this T cell receptor beta chain is a study of ipilimumab plus nivolumab after autologous stem cell transplantation. On the study more broadly: The DLBCL cohort had primary refractory and relapsed disease, with 18-month progression-free survival of about 86% and 29%.

The V gene's germline CDR1 is MNHNS and CDR2 SASEGT. The CDR3 totals 15 residues. Deletions cut 8 bases from V and 0 bases from J, with 13 bases between. Data came from immunoSEQ multiplex PCR; TCRdb stores just in-frame clones and leaves some out. The table records around 20,000 clones, over 65% of them present only once. The sample in question was PBMCs, obtained in a trial of ipilimumab plus nivolumab as post-transplant consolidation. The V and J genes are TRBV6-1 and TRBJ2-2; possibly TRBD1 for D (5 bases). This receptor was obtained from a male donor with diffuse large B-cell lymphoma. The CDR3 sequence: CASQTGSTNTGELFF. Written as DNA, the CDR3 is TGTGCCAGCCAAACAGGCAGTACGAACACCGGGGAGCTGTTTTTT.